The 18 T cell receptor beta chains reported below all come from one sample, sequenced in a study of blood T cells in healthy people across ages (dated by TCRdb to about 2015). To prepare the library, 5' RACE was applied. Sequencing instrument: Illumina HiSeq 2500. The second PCR ran for about 7 to 11 cycles and used a J-beta primer mix along with a sample-barcoded 5' primer. TCRdb reanalyzed the raw reads on its own, using fastp at Q25 for trimming and MiXCR for clone calling, and kept in-frame beta chains. Each record represents a unique CDR3 protein, reported with the most common genes and DNA among its rows. This sample comprises about 1.6 million distinct CDR3 sequences, almost 35% of them detected only once. The ten largest make up around 11% of the sample. Sequencing input: blood. Receptors originate from a woman between 25 and 40 years old in good health.

This clonotype was detected once. V gene TRBV5-6 combines with J gene TRBJ2-1, with 7 bases matching TRBD2. The V gene end was trimmed by 0 bases and the J gene end by 2 bases; junction bases not matched to a gene: 11. This CDR3 spans 18 amino acids. Germline V gene lookup returns CDR1 SGHDT and CDR2 YYEEEE. The CDR3 nucleotides are TGTGCCAGCAGCTTGGCGACTGGGCTAGCGGAAGCCTACAATGAGCAGTTCTTC. Translating gives CASSLATGLAEAYNEQFF.

J is TRBJ2-6 and V is TRBV10-3; D uncertain. CDR3 length: 16 residues. Germline CDR1 and CDR2: ENHRY and SYGVKD. The V gene lost 4 bases and the J gene lost 0 bases, with 10 bases spanning the gap. The CDR3 sequence: CAISGSRVSGANVLTF. CDR3 coding DNA: TGTGCCATCAGTGGGTCTAGGGTCTCTGGGGCCAACGTCCTGACTTTC.

The chain uses TRBV29-1 and TRBJ2-5; D gene unclear. The V gene's germline CDR1 is SQVTM and CDR2 ANQGSEA. Trimming cost V 6 bases and J 9 bases, with 17 bases left between them. The CDR3 extends over 12 amino acids. The CDR3: CSVPVTYEAQYF. In nucleotides, the CDR3 is TGCAGCGTCCCGGTGACCTATGAGGCCCAGTACTTC. Full variable domain (outside the CDR3, taken from reference TRBV29-1 and TRBJ2-5): SAVISQKPSRDICQRGTSLTIQCQVDSQVTMMFWYRQQPGQSLTLIATANQGSEATYESGFVIDKFPISRPNLTFSTLTVSNMSPEDSSIYLCSVPVTYEAQYFGPGTRLLVL.

This clonotype was found many times. This sequence joins TRBV10-3 and TRBJ2-7; 9 positions match TRBD1. The V and J ends lost 3 bases and 0 bases, in that order; junction bases with no gene match: 6. The CDR3 spans 16 residues. CDR1 is ENHRY, CDR2 SYGVKD, per germline. The DNA of the CDR3 is TGTGCCATCAGTGAAACAGGGGGCCAAAGCTCCTACGAGCAGTACTTC. This codes for CAISETGGQSSYEQYF.

Comments on this clonotype: An end of the junction differs from the germline gene, which may be a read error. The CDR3 coding sequence is TGTGCCGCCGGGACAGGGCAGATGCGAGGCACAGATATGCAGTATTTT. Translated, it gives CAAGTGQMRGTDMQYF. The chain couples TRBV10-3 to TRBJ2-3, with 9 positions matching TRBD1. The CDR3 is made up of 16 amino acids. Germline V gene sequence: CDR1 ENHRY, CDR2 SYGVKD.

This rearrangement joins TRBV28 to TRBJ2-5; D not resolved. CDR1 and CDR2 from the germline V gene are MDHEN and SYDVKM. V was trimmed by 5 bases and J by 7 bases, leaving 11 bases between them. The CDR3 extends over 12 amino acids. The DNA of the CDR3 is TGTGCCAGCAGTCTGGACCGGAGGACCCAGTACTTC. Translating gives CASSLDRRTQYF.

The chain couples TRBV6-1 to TRBJ2-1; 15 nucleotides agree with TRBD2. This CDR3 spans 17 amino acids. CDR1 and CDR2 from the germline V gene are MNHNS and SASEGT. The trim removed 5 bases at V and 6 bases at J, leaving 8 bases unmatched. CDR3 DNA: TGTGCCAGCAGTAGGACTAGCGGGGGGGCAGCACGCAATGAGCAGTTCTTC. Translated, it gives CASSRTSGGAARNEQFF.

This clonotype was seen only a few times. This chain uses TRBV18 with TRBJ2-7; 7 bases map to TRBD1. Germline V gene data show CDR1 as KGHSH and CDR2 as LQKENI. This CDR3 has 15 amino acids. The ends lost 8 bases at V and 2 bases at J; junction bases unmatched: 12. CDR3 loop: CASGDRESLTYEQYF. DNA for the CDR3: TGTGCCAGCGGAGACAGGGAAAGCCTTACCTACGAGCAGTACTTC.

The chain combines TRBV6-1 with TRBJ2-3, with 7 bases aligning to TRBD2. J lost 1 base, V lost 2 bases, and 3 bases had no gene match. The CDR3 has 15 residues. Germline V gene sequence: CDR1 MNHNS, CDR2 SASEGT. The CDR3 region is CASSETGLRTDTQYF. In DNA form, the CDR3 reads TGTGCCAGCAGTGAAACGGGACTACGCACAGATACGCAGTATTTT.

The V gene is TRBV6-2 or TRBV6-3, the J gene TRBJ2-3, with D unresolved. Trimming took off 2 bases at V and 4 bases at J, with 10 bases between the two ends. Germline V gene data show CDR1 as MNHEY and CDR2 as SVGEGT. The CDR3 loop spans 14 amino acids. The CDR3 coding sequence is TGTGCCAGCAGTTACGGAGACGGAGCAGATACGCAGTATTTT. It is translated as CASSYGDGADTQYF.

Details on this clonotype: Since a much larger clone is just one base distant, this may be a read error. Because the CDR3 is missing its conserved closing phenylalanine or tryptophan, this is likely a read error. The chain is built from TRBV20-1 and TRBJ2-3; 8 positions agree with TRBD2. This CDR3 spans 14 amino acids. Germline CDR1 and CDR2: DFQATT and SNEGSKA (reference sequence). CDR3 nucleotides: TGCAGTGCGCGAGACCGGACTAGCAGAGATACGCAGTATCTT. It codes for CSARDRTSRDTQYL.

This chain joins TRBV28 and TRBJ2-7, with 11 positions matching TRBD2. Germline V lookup: CDR1 MDHEN, CDR2 SYDVKM. The CDR3 is 16 amino acids. The junction had 15 bases not matched to a gene; V was cut back by 5 bases and J by 9 bases. CDR3 sequence (DNA): TGTGCCAGCAGTCCGCAGGGACTAGCGGCCTCGATAGGGCAGTACTTC. Protein product: CASSPQGLAASIGQYF.

The rearrangement uses TRBV5-1 and TRBJ2-5; TRBD2 matches 13 bases. Trimming cost V 0 bases and J 11 bases; bases outside gene matches: 7. This CDR3 spans 15 amino acids. CDR1 SGHRS and CDR2 YFSETQ come from the germline V gene. The CDR3 DNA follows: TGCGCCAGCAGCTTGGGACTAGCGGGAGGTAACAAGCAGTACTTC. Amino acid sequence: CASSLGLAGGNKQYF.

The chain carries TRBV6-1 and TRBJ1-2; no reliable D call. CDR3 size: 15 residues. Deletions cut 4 bases from V and 4 bases from J, with 16 bases between. Germline values: CDR1 MNHNS, CDR2 SASEGT. CDR3 residues: CASSGDLLEGYGYTF. The CDR3 DNA reads TGTGCCAGCAGTGGGGATCTTTTGGAGGGCTATGGCTACACCTTC.

In this sample, this clonotype turned up many times. This chain joins TRBV6-6 and TRBJ2-5; TRBD1 is a possible D gene (5 bases). Germline values: CDR1 MNHNY, CDR2 SVGAGI (reference sequence). CDR3 size: 15 residues. Trimming stripped 2 bases from V and 4 bases from J, with 14 bases between. DNA for the CDR3: TGTGCCAGCAGTTACGGACCGACAGCGCGAGAGACCCAGTACTTC. Amino acid sequence: CASSYGPTARETQYF.

The V and J genes are TRBV10-2 and TRBJ2-7; 8 bases are shared with TRBD1. The CDR3 contains 15 residues. The trim removed 6 bases at V and 5 bases at J, leaving 12 bases unmatched. Germline assignment: CDR1 WSHSY and CDR2 SAAADI. The CDR3 loop reads CASSPGQGVRDEQYF. CDR3 bases: TGCGCCAGCAGCCCCGGACAGGGTGTCAGGGACGAGCAGTACTTC.

The rearrangement joins TRBV7-2 to TRBJ2-1; 7 bases are shared with TRBD2. The V and J ends lost 0 bases and 8 bases, in that order; junction bases with no gene match: 10. Per the germline V gene, CDR1 is SGHTA and CDR2 is FQGNSA. The CDR3 loop spans 16 amino acids. The DNA of the CDR3 is TGTGCCAGCAGCTTAGCGAGGGTCGGGAGCGGGGATGAGCAGTTCTTC. This codes for CASSLARVGSGDEQFF.

In regard to this clonotype: A much larger clone is a single base away; this may be a read error. J is TRBJ2-5 and V is TRBV7-8; D is unresolved. Germline-derived CDR1 and CDR2 are SGHVS and FQNEAQ. Trimming removed 7 bases from V and 5 bases from J, with 17 bases in between. CDR3 size: 14 residues. The CDR3 region is CASIRARNEETQYF. The DNA of the CDR3 is TGTGCCAGCATTAGAGCGAGGAACGAGGAGACCCAGTACTTC.